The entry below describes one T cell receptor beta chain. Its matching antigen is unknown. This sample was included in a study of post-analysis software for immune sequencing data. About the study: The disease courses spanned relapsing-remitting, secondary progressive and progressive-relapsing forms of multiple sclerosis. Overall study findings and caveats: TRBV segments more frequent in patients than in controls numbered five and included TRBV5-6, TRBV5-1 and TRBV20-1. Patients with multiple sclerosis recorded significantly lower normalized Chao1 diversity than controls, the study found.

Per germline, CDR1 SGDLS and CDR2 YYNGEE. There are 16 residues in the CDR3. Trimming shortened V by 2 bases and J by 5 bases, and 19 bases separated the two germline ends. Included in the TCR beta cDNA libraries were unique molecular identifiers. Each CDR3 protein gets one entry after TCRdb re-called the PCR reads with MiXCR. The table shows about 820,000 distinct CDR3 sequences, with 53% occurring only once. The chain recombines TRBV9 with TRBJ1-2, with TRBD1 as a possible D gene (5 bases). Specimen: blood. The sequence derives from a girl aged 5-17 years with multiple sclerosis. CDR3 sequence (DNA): TGTGCCAGCAGCGTGGGGCAGCTCTTCCCTTTTTATGGCTACACCTTC. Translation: CASSVGQLFPFYGYTF.